This note documents a single T cell receptor (beta chain) sequence. Germline CDR1 reads LNHDA; CDR2 reads SQIVND (reference sequence). Trimming removed 3 bases from V and 0 bases from J, with 15 bases in between. The CDR3 covers 17 residues. The sample comes from a study of cytomegalovirus exposure and HLA in healthy donors. TCRdb's table, derived via immunoSEQ multiplex PCR, lists solely in-frame clones and lacks some. There are about 170,000 clones in the sample; nearly 90% occur only once, and more than 3.5% lies in the top ten. The chain employs TRBV19 and TRBJ1-5, with a weak D call TRBD1 (6 bases). This clonotype originated in a man aged 18 to 35 in good health and CMV-seropositive. Sequenced: PBMCs. CDR3 sequence reads: CASSISQGPYSNQPQHF. CDR3 coding DNA: TGTGCCAGTAGTATCAGCCAGGGGCCATATAGCAATCAGCCCCAGCATTTT.